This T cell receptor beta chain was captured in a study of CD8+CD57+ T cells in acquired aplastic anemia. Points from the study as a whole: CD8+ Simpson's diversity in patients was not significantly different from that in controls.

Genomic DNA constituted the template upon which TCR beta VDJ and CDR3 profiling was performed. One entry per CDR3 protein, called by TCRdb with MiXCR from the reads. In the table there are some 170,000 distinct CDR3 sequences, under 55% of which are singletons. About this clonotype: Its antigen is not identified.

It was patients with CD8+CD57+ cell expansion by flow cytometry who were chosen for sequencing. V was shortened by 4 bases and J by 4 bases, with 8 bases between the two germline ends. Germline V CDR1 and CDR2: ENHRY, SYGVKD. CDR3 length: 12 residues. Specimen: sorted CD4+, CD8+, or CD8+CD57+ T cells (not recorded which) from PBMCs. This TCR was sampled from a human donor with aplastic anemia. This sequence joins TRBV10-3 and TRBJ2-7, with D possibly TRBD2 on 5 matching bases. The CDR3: CAISGTAYEQYF. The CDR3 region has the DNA TGTGCCATCAGTGGGACTGCGTACGAGCAGTACTTC.